This passage covers 18 T cell receptor beta chains from one sample sequenced in a study of cytotoxic CD8 clonotypes in ibrutinib-treated CLL. Here immunoSEQ multiplex PCR was the method, and the copy in TCRdb shows in-frame clones only, minus some. The sample lists 20,000 to 25,000 clones, around 79% occurring once. This specimen consisted of PBMCs, obtained before ibrutinib treatment. The receptors derive from a human donor with chronic lymphocytic leukemia.

The chain combines TRBV5-5 with TRBJ1-1, with D possibly matching TRBD1 (5 bases). With 2 bases removed from V and 4 bases from J, the gap between germline ends came to 15 bases. Germline V CDR1 and CDR2: SGHKS, YYEKEE (reference sequence). This CDR3 comprises 15 residues. CDR3 DNA sequence: TGTGCCAGCAGCTTCAGGGCGCTGAGGGTCACTGAAGCTTTCTTT. Residues: CASSFRALRVTEAFF.

This clone is medium-sized within its sample. The V call is TRBV2, the J call TRBJ1-5; TRBD1 matches at 8 bases. This CDR3 has 15 residues. Germline CDR1 reads SNHLY; CDR2 reads FYNNEI. The J segment lost 0 bases and the V segment lost 5 bases, leaving 3 bases of the junction unmatched. In DNA, the CDR3 is TGTGCCAGCAGTCGGACAGGGCTTAGCAATCAGCCCCAGCATTTT. Translating gives CASSRTGLSNQPQHF.

This clone was seen only a few times. The chain recombines TRBV30 with TRBJ1-1; D is unclear. V was pared by 4 bases and J by 4 bases, with 7 bases between. Germline-derived CDR1 and CDR2 are GTSNPN and SVGIG (reference sequence). The CDR3 extends over 11 amino acids. DNA of the CDR3: TGTGCCTGGAAGAGCTTCACTGAAGCTTTCTTT. Encoded protein: CAWKSFTEAFF.

CDR3 nucleotides: TGTGCCAGTAGTAAAAGAACAGAAAACACCGGGGAGCTGTTTTTT. The encoded protein is CASSKRTENTGELFF. The V gene is TRBV19, the J gene TRBJ2-2; the D is unclear. This CDR3 region has 15 residues. The germline V gene has CDR1 LNHDA and CDR2 SQIVND (reference sequence). The ends were cut back, 4 bases at V and 2 bases at J, with 11 bases in the middle.

The DNA of the CDR3 is TGTGCCAGCAGTCCAGGGCCTCTTCAGCAGCCCCAGCATTTT. Translating gives CASSPGPLQQPQHF. The V call is TRBV6-1, the J call TRBJ1-5, with D maybe TRBD1 (5 bases). The CDR3 sequence is 14 residues long. Germline V gene lookup returns CDR1 MNHNS and CDR2 SASEGT. V was shortened by 5 bases and J by 7 bases, with 15 bases between the two germline ends.

The V gene is TRBV30, the J gene TRBJ2-7; tentatively, D is TRBD1 (6 bases). V was shortened by 0 bases and J by 2 bases, with 14 bases between the two germline ends. The CDR3 sequence is 15 residues long. From germline, CDR1 is GTSNPN and CDR2 SVGIG (reference sequence). Here the CDR3 DNA reads TGTGCCTGGAGTGTAGGGGTCAGGGGAACCTACGAGCAGTACTTC. It translates to CAWSVGVRGTYEQYF.

The chain carries TRBV6-6 and TRBJ1-5, with D perhaps TRBD1 (5 bases). Trimming removed 10 bases from V and 7 bases from J, with 14 bases in between. The CDR3 consists of 12 residues. Germline values: CDR1 MNHNY, CDR2 SVGAGI (reference sequence). Written as DNA, the CDR3 is TGTGCCATCCGGGACGCCGGGCAGCCCCAGCATTTT. Translation: CAIRDAGQPQHF.

The chain recombines TRBV18 with TRBJ2-7; D not resolved. Germline CDR1 is KGHSH and CDR2 is LQKENI. The ends were cut back, 3 bases at V and 7 bases at J, with 7 bases in the middle. The CDR3 contains 11 residues. CDR3 DNA: TGTGCCAGCTCACCCCCCGTAGAGCAGTACTTC. It translates to CASSPPVEQYF.

The chain couples TRBV4-1 to TRBJ1-3, with D possibly being TRBD1 (6 bases). Germline V gives CDR1 MGHRA, CDR2 YSYEKL. Deletions cut 8 bases from V and 0 bases from J, with 11 bases between. CDR3 length: 14 residues. The DNA of the CDR3 is TGCGCCAGCTCGGCAGGGGACTCTGGAAACACCATATATTTT. Translation gives CASSAGDSGNTIYF.

V usage is TRBV5-1 and J usage is TRBJ2-3; 8 nucleotides match TRBD1. The CDR3 spans 13 residues. Germline loops: CDR1 SGHRS, CDR2 YFSETQ. V gave up 3 bases and J gave up 3 bases; unmatched junction bases: 0. Here the CDR3 reads CASSWTGTDTQYF. CDR3 DNA sequence: TGCGCCAGCAGCTGGACAGGGACAGATACGCAGTATTTT.

By sample share, this clone is medium-sized. The J gene is TRBJ2-2, the V gene TRBV7-9, with D unresolved. This CDR3 comprises 14 residues. Looked up from germline, CDR1 is SEHNR and CDR2 is FQNEAQ (reference sequence). With 0 bases removed from V and 4 bases from J, the gap between germline ends came to 6 bases. CDR3 nucleotides: TGTGCCAGCAGCTTAGCGGCAGCCACCGGGGAGCTGTTTTTT. It codes for CASSLAAATGELFF. The whole variable domain, filled in from reference TRBV7-9 and TRBJ2-2, reads DTGVSQNPRHKITKRGQNVTFRCDPISEHNRLYWYRQTLGQGPEFLTYFQNEAQLEKSRLLSDRFSAERPKGSFSTLEIQRTEQGDSAMYLCASSLAAATGELFFGEGSRLTVL.

This chain connects TRBV5-6 to TRBJ2-1; 14 bases agree with TRBD2. This CDR3 has 14 amino acids. V lost 3 bases to trimming and J lost 7 bases; unmatched junction nucleotides: 0. The V gene's germline CDR1 is SGHDT and CDR2 YYEEEE. The CDR3 is CASSWTSGGNEQFF. CDR3 coding DNA: TGTGCCAGCAGCTGGACTAGCGGGGGGAATGAGCAGTTCTTC.

The chain recombines TRBV27 with TRBJ1-1; D uncertain. Trimming took 4 bases from V and 7 from J, leaving 16 bases between them. CDR1 is MNHEY, CDR2 SMNVEV, per germline (reference sequence). This CDR3 contains 14 residues. CDR3 DNA sequence: TGTGCCAGCAGTTACACAGAGAGGCGGGTTGAAGCTTTCTTT. Translation: CASSYTERRVEAFF.

The J gene is TRBJ2-7, the V gene TRBV6-1; 8 nucleotides line up with TRBD1. Germline CDR1 MNHNS, CDR2 SASEGT. The CDR3 contains 16 residues. V was clipped by 2 bases and J by 2 bases; unmatched bases: 8. The CDR3 nucleotides are TGTGCCAGCAGTGAAATGGGGGCAGGGGGCCCCTACGAGCAGTACTTC. Residues: CASSEMGAGGPYEQYF.

The DNA of the CDR3 is TGTGCCAGCAGCCGGGCCTCGAACACAGATACGCAGTATTTT. Translating it yields CASSRASNTDTQYF. This chain uses TRBV9 with TRBJ2-3, with D unclear. V was cut by 4 bases and J by 2 bases, with 11 bases left in between. This CDR3 is 14 amino acids long. The germline V gene encodes CDR1 SGDLS and CDR2 YYNGEE.

J is TRBJ2-7 and V is TRBV2; D gene uncertain. CDR1 SNHLY and CDR2 FYNNEI come from the germline V gene. The ends were cut back, 6 bases at V and 3 bases at J, with 12 bases in the middle. The CDR3 has 13 residues. CDR3 sequence reads: CASSSTGRYEQYF. CDR3 coding DNA: TGTGCCAGCAGCTCCACGGGTCGCTACGAGCAGTACTTC.

The chain carries TRBV6-5 and TRBJ2-5, with TRBD1 as a possible D gene (6 bases). The CDR3 runs to 13 residues. From germline, CDR1 is MNHEY and CDR2 SVGAGI. V lost 6 bases and J lost 2, with 10 bases in between. Here the CDR3 DNA reads TGTGCCAGCAGACGAGGACAGCAAGAGACCCAGTACTTC. As protein: CASRRGQQETQYF.

The rearrangement joins TRBV27 to TRBJ2-1; the D gene could be TRBD1 or TRBD2 (6 bases each). The CDR3 contains 15 residues. From germline, CDR1 is MNHEY and CDR2 SMNVEV (reference sequence). Trimming removed 7 bases at V and 10 bases at J, with 23 bases between. CDR3 bases: TGTGCCAGCAATCTGATGGGTGGGGGGCGCCGAGAGCAGTTCTTC. It encodes CASNLMGGGRREQFF.